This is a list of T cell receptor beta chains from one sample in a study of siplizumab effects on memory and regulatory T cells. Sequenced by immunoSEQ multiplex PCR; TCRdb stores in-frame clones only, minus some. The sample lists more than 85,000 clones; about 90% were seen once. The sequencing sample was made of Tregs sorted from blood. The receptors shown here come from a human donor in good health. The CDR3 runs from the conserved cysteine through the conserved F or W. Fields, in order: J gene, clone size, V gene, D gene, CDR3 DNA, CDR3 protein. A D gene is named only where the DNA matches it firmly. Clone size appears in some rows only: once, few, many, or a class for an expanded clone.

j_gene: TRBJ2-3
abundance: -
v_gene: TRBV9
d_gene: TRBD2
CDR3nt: TGTGCCAGCAGCGTAGGATTAGCGGGAAGTCGGGCAGATACGCAGTATTTT
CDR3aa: CASSVGLAGSRADTQYF

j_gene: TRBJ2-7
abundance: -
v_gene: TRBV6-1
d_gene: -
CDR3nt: TGTGCCAGCAGTGAAAGTGGGACGAAATCCTACGAGCAGTACTTC
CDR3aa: CASSESGTKSYEQYF

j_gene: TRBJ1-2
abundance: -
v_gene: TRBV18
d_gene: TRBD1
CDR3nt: TGTGCCAGCTCACACCCAACAGGGGGTGAAGGCTACACCTTC
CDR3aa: CASSHPTGGEGYTF

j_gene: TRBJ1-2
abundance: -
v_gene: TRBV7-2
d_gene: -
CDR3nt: TGTGCCAGCAGCTTACGGGGGGCAAACTATGGCTACACCTTC
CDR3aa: CASSLRGANYGYTF

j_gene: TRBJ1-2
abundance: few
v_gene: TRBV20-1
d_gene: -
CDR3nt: TGCAGTGCTAGACAGAACTATGGCTACACCTTC
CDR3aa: CSARQNYGYTF

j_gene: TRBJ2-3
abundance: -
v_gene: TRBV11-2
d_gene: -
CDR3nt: TGTGCCAGCAGCTCAGACTCCCCCAGGATGGATACGCAGTATTTT
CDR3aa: CASSSDSPRMDTQYF

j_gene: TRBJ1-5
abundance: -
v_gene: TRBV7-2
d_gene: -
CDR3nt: TGTGCCAGCAGCTTAGGTCCGGCTCAGCCCCAGCATTTT
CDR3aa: CASSLGPAQPQHF

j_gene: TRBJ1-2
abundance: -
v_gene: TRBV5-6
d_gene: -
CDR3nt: TGTGCCAGCAGCTTGGAGGTCTATGGCTACACCTTC
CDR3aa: CASSLEVYGYTF

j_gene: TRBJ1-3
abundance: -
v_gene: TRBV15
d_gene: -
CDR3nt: TGTGCCACCAGCAGAGATAGCTCTGGAAACACCATATATTTT
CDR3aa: CATSRDSSGNTIYF

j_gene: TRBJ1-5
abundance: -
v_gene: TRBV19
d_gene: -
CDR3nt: TGTGCCAGTAAAGCCAGGGAGAGCAATCAGCCCCAGCATTTT
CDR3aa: CASKARESNQPQHF

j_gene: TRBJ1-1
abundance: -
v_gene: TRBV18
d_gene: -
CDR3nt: TGTGCCAGCTCCCACCTCGACAAAAACACTGAAGCTTTCTTT
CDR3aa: CASSHLDKNTEAFF

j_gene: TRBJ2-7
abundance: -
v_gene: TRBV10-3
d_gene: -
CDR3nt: TGTGCCATCAGGGGGACTGCGGAAGAGCAGTACTTC
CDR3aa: CAIRGTAEEQYF

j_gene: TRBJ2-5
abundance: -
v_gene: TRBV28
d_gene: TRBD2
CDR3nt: TGTGCCAGCAGTTTACTCACTAGCGGGAGGGCCCCCCAGTACTTC
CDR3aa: CASSLLTSGRAPQYF

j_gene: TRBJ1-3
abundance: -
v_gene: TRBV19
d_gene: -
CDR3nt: TGTGCCAGTCTCCGAACAGGTTCTTTCTCTGGAAACACCATATATTTT
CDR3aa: CASLRTGSFSGNTIYF

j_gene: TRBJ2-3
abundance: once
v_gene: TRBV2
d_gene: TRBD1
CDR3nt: TGTGCCAGCAGACTGCGGACAGGGGGATTGGTACGAGATACGCAGTATTTT
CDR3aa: CASRLRTGGLVRDTQYF

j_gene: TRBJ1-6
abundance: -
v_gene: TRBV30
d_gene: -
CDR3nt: TGTGCCTGGAGTGCCGGGACGGATAAGCACCACTTT
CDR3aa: CAWSAGTDKHHF

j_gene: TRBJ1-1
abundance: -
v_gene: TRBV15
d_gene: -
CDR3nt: TGTGCCACCAGCAGAGTGGCCAGGGGAGTGCCTGAAGCTTTCTTT
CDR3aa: CATSRVARGVPEAFF

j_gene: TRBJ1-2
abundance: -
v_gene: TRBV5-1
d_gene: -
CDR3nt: TGCGCCAGCACCCTCGGACGGAACTATGGCTACACCTTC
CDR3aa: CASTLGRNYGYTF

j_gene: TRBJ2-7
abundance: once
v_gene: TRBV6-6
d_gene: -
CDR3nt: TGTGCCAGCAGTAATTCCTACGAGCAGTACTTC
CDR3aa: CASSNSYEQYF

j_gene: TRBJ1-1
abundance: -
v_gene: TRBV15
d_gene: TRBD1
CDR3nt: TGTGCCACCAGGCCAGACAGGGTGAACACTGAAGCTTTCTTT
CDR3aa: CATRPDRVNTEAFF

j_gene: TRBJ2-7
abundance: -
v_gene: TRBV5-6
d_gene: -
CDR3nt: TGTGCCAGCAGCTCCAAGGGCCCTTCCTACGAGCAGTACTTC
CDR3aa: CASSSKGPSYEQYF

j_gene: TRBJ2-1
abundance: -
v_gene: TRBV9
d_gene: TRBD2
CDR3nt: TGTGCCAGCAGCGTAGCGAGCGGGAGGCTCAATGAGCAGTTCTTC
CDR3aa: CASSVASGRLNEQFF

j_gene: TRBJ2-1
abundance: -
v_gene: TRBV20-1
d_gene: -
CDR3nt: TGCAGTGCTAGGGAGGGTTATGAGCAGTTCTTC
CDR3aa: CSAREGYEQFF

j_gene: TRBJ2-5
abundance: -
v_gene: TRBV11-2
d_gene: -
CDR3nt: TGTGCCAGCAGCTTTGGTCCCGGGGAGACCCAGTACTTC
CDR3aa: CASSFGPGETQYF

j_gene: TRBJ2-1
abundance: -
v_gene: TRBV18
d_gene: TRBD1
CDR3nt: TGTGCCAGCTCATCACGGACAGGGAGGTTCAATGAGCAGTTCTTC
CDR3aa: CASSSRTGRFNEQFF

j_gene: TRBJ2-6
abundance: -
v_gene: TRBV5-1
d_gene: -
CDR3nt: TGCGCCAGCAGCCCCGGGGTTTCCCCTGGGGCCAACGTCCTGACTTTC
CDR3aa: CASSPGVSPGANVLTF

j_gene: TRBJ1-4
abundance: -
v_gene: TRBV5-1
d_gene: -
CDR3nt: TGCGCCAGCAGCTTGGGGCTGGGTATAGAAGAAAAACTGTTTTTT
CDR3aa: CASSLGLGIEEKLFF

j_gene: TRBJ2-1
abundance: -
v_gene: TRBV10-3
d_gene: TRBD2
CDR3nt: TGTGCCATCAGTGACTCGACTAGCGGGATAGGAAATGAGCAGTTCTTC
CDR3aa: CAISDSTSGIGNEQFF

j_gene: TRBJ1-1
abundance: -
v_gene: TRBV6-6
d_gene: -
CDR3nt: TGTGTTTCGAGCCGGAACACTGAAGCTTTCTTT
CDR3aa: CVSSRNTEAFF

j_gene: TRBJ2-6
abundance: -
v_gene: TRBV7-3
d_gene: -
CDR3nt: TGTGCCAGCAGCCTACAGGGAAACTTAGGTTCCAACGTCCTGACTTTC
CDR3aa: CASSLQGNLGSNVLTF

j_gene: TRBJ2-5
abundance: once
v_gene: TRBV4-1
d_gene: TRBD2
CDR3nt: TGCGCCAGCAGCCAAGATGGGAGGACTAGCCTTAAAGGGGAGACCCAGTACTTC
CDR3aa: CASSQDGRTSLKGETQYF

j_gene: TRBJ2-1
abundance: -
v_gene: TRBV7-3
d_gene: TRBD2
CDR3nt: TGTGCCAGCAGCCCTAGCGGGACCTACAATGAGCAGTTCTTC
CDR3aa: CASSPSGTYNEQFF

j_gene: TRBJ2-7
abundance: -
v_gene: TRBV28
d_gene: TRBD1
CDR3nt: TGTGCCAGCAGTCGGGGACAGTTTCGGGCGGGCTACGAGCAGTACTTC
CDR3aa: CASSRGQFRAGYEQYF

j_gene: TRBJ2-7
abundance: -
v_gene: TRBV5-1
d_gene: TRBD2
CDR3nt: TGCGCCAGCAGCTTGGGACTAGCGGGTTTCTCCTACGAGCAGTACTTC
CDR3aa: CASSLGLAGFSYEQYF

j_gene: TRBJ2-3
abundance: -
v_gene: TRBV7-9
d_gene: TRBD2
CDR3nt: TGTGCCAGCAGCTTCAACCTAGCGGGAGGGCACGCAGATACGCAGTATTTT
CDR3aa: CASSFNLAGGHADTQYF

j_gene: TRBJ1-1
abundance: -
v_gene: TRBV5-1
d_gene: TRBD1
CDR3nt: TGCGCCAGCAGCTCGGGACAGGGGGCAAAGAACACTGAAGCTTTCTTT
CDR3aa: CASSSGQGAKNTEAFF

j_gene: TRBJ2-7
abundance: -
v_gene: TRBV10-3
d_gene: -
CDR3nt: TGTGCCATCAGTGGAGATAAATGGGGCGAGCAGTACTTC
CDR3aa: CAISGDKWGEQYF

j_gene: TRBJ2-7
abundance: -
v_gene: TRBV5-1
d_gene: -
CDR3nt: TGCGCCAGCAGCTTGTCACTCCGCTACGAGCAGTACTTC
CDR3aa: CASSLSLRYEQYF

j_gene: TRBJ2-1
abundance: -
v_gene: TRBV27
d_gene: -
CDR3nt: TGTGCCAGCAGTTGGGGCGAGCGGGCAGGTGATGAGCAGTTCTTC
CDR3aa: CASSWGERAGDEQFF

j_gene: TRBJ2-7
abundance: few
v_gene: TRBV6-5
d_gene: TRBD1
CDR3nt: TGTGCCAGCAGTTACAAGACAGGGGTGTACGAGCAGTACTTC
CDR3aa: CASSYKTGVYEQYF

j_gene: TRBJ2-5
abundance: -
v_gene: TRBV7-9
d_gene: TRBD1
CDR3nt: TGTGCCAGCAGCACCGGGACAGGGGGCGATGAGACCCAGTACTTC
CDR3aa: CASSTGTGGDETQYF

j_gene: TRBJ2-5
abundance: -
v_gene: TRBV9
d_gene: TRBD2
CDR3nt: TGTGCCAGCAGCGTATCTATGGGACTAGCGGGAGAAGAGACCCAGTACTTC
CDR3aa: CASSVSMGLAGEETQYF

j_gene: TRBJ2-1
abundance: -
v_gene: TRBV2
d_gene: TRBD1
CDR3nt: TGTGCCAGCAGTGCGGACAGGAATGAGCAGTTCTTC
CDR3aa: CASSADRNEQFF

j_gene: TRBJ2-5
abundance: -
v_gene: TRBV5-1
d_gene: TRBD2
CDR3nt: TGCGCCAGCAGCTTGGTACTAGCGGGAAAATGGGAGACCCAGTACTTC
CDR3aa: CASSLVLAGKWETQYF

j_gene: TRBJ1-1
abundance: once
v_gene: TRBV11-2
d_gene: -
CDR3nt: TGTGCCAGCAGCGTACGTGCTAGAGACACTGAAGCTTTCTTT
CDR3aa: CASSVRARDTEAFF

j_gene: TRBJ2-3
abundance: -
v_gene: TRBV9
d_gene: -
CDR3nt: TGTGCCAGCAGCGTAGTAGGGACAGATACGCAGTATTTT
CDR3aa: CASSVVGTDTQYF

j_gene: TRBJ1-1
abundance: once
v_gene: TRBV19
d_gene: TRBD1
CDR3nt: TGTGCCAGTAGGAAGGGACAGTCGAACACTGGAGCTTTCTTT
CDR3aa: CASRKGQSNTGAFF

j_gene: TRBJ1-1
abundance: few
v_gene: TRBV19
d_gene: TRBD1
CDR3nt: TGTGCCAGTCAGGGGGCCCACACTGAAGCTTTCTTT
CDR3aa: CASQGAHTEAFF

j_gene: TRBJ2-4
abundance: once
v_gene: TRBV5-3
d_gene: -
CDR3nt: TGTGCCAGAAGCCAGTGGGGTGTGGGAAACATTCAGTACTTC
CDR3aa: CARSQWGVGNIQYF